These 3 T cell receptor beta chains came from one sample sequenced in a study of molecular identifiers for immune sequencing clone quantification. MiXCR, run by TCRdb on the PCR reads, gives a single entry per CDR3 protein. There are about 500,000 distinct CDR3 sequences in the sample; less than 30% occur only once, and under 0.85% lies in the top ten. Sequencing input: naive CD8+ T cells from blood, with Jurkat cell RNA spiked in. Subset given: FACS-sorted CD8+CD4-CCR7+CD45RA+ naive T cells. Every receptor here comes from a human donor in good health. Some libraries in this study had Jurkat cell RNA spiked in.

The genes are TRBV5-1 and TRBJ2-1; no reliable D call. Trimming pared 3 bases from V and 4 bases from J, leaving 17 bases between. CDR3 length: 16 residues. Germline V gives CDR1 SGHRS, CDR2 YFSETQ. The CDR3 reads CASSSRTDLKYNEQFF. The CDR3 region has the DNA TGCGCCAGCAGCTCGAGGACCGACCTCAAGTACAATGAGCAGTTCTTC.

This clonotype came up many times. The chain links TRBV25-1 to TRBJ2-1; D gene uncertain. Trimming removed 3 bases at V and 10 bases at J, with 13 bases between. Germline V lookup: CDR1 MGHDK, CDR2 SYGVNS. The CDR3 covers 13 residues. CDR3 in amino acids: CASSDRHRSEQFF. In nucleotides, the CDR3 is TGTGCCAGCAGTGACCGCCACCGAAGCGAGCAGTTCTTC.

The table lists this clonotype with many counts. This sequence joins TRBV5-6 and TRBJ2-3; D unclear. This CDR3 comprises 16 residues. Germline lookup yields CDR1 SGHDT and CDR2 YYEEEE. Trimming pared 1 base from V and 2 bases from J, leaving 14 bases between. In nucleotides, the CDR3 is TGTGCCAGCAGCTTGTTAGTAGGGCGATCCACAGATACGCAGTATTTT. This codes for CASSLLVGRSTDTQYF.